The next 25 T cell receptor beta chains were all read from a single sample in a study of cytomegalovirus exposure and HLA in healthy donors. Amplification used 60 Vbeta primers and 13 Jbeta primers. Profiled with immunoSEQ multiplex PCR; TCRdb holds only in-frame clones, not every one. The data show about 110,000 clones, approximately 79% seen once. The sample taken for sequencing was PBMCs. The receptors stem from a young man in good health and CMV-seronegative.

The genes are TRBV18 and TRBJ2-7; tentatively, D is TRBD1 (6 bases). The CDR3 length is 14 residues. Trimming removed 4 bases at V and 2 bases at J, with 12 bases between. Germline-derived CDR1 and CDR2 are KGHSH and LQKENI. The CDR3 region has the DNA TGTGCCAGCTCACAGTACAGGGAGACCTACGAGCAGTACTTC. Its protein product is CASSQYRETYEQYF. Complete variable domain (other parts from reference TRBV18 and TRBJ2-7): NAGVMQNPRHLVRRRGQEARLRCSPMKGHSHVYWYRQLPEEGLKFMVYLQKENIIDESGMPKERFSAEFPKEGPSILRIQQVVRGDSAAYFCASSQYRETYEQYFGPGTRLTVT.

CDR3 coding DNA: TGCACCAGCAGCCACGGACAGGCCTACGAGCAGTACTTC. Translating it yields CTSSHGQAYEQYF. The gene calls are TRBV1 and TRBJ2-7; no DNA check was done on the table's D call, TRBD1. TRBV1 has pseudogene status. This CDR3 has 13 amino acids.

The genes are TRBV5-1 and TRBJ2-5; unclear D gene. The V end was cut by 2 bases, the J end by 1 base, with 6 bases between. The length of the CDR3 is 13 residues. Looked up from germline, CDR1 is SGHRS and CDR2 is YFSETQ. The CDR3, as DNA: TGCGCCAGCAGCTTTGGCACCCAAGAGACCCAGTACTTC. Its translation: CASSFGTQETQYF. Full variable domain (outside the CDR3, taken from reference TRBV5-1 and TRBJ2-5): KAGVTQTPRYLIKTRGQQVTLSCSPISGHRSVSWYQQTPGQGLQFLFEYFSETQRNKGNFPGRFSGRQFSNSRSEMNVSTLELGDSALYLCASSFGTQETQYFGPGTRLLVL.

This clone was counted a single time. The V and J genes are TRBV19 and TRBJ2-7; TRBD1 is a possible D gene (6 bases). This CDR3 is built from 15 residues. CDR1 and CDR2 (germline): LNHDA, SQIVND (reference sequence). Trimming removed 5 bases from V and 4 bases from J, with 18 bases in between. The DNA of the CDR3 is TGTGCCAGTAGTCAAGGGGGACCCAGGGATTACGAGCAGTACTTC. Protein product: CASSQGGPRDYEQYF. The variable domain in full, completed from reference TRBV19 and TRBJ2-7, reads DGGITQSPKYLFRKEGQNVTLSCEQNLNHDAMYWYRQDPGQGLRLIYYSQIVNDFQKGDIAEGYSVSREKKESFPLTVTSAQKNPTAFYLCASSQGGPRDYEQYFGPGTRLTVT.

The chain is built from TRBV10-3 and TRBJ2-7; TRBD1 agrees at 9 bases. This CDR3 has 14 residues. Germline loops: CDR1 ENHRY, CDR2 SYGVKD. The ends lost 4 bases at V and 5 bases at J; junction bases unmatched: 6. CDR3 loop: CAISVKQGANEQYF. CDR3 DNA: TGTGCCATCAGTGTCAAACAGGGGGCCAACGAGCAGTACTTC.

V is TRBV5-6 and J is TRBJ1-1, with 7 bases aligning to TRBD1. Germline loops: CDR1 SGHDT, CDR2 YYEEEE. With 5 bases clipped from V and 0 bases from J, the junction kept 4 bases outside the gene matches. The CDR3 runs 14 residues. CDR3 in DNA: TGTGCCAGCAGACGGACAGGAGTGAACACTGAAGCTTTCTTT. Translation gives CASRRTGVNTEAFF.

The chain recombines TRBV9 with TRBJ2-3; TRBD1 might be the D (6 bases). V shed 0 bases and J shed 0 bases, with 8 bases lying between them. The CDR3 is 15 amino acids. Per the germline V gene, CDR1 is SGDLS and CDR2 is YYNGEE. The CDR3 bases are TGTGCCAGCAGCGTAGGGACAGCTAGCACAGATACGCAGTATTTT. Encoded protein: CASSVGTASTDTQYF.

The rearrangement uses TRBV19 and TRBJ2-7, with D perhaps TRBD2 (6 bases). The germline V gene encodes CDR1 LNHDA and CDR2 SQIVND (reference sequence). The CDR3 consists of 14 residues. V was shortened by 2 bases and J by 5 bases, with 13 bases between the two germline ends. DNA for the CDR3: TGTGCCAGTAGTATATCGGGGGTTAGCGACGAGCAGTACTTC. The encoded protein is CASSISGVSDEQYF.

The chain couples TRBV25-1 to TRBJ2-3; 9 nucleotides agree with TRBD1. The germline gives CDR1 MGHDK, CDR2 SYGVNS. J was trimmed by 4 bases and V by 6 bases; bases with no gene match: 8. This CDR3 is built from 15 residues. CDR3 sequence: CASSPGTGFSDTQYF. The CDR3 DNA follows: TGTGCCAGCAGCCCCGGGACAGGGTTTTCAGATACGCAGTATTTT.

The chain combines TRBV4-1 with TRBJ2-3, with TRBD2 as a possible D gene (5 bases). The CDR3 contains 17 residues. Trimming shortened V by 1 base and J by 0 bases, and 14 bases separated the two germline ends. CDR1 and CDR2 from the germline V gene are MGHRA and YSYEKL. CDR3 amino acids: CASSQGPTGGSTDTQYF. The DNA for the CDR3 is TGCGCCAGCAGCCAAGGGCCGACTGGAGGTAGCACAGATACGCAGTATTTT.

V gene TRBV14 combines with J gene TRBJ2-5; D uncertain. The CDR3 has 12 residues. Trimming removed 3 bases at V and 5 bases at J, with 7 bases between. Germline V gene sequence: CDR1 SGHDN, CDR2 FVKESK. The CDR3 sequence is CASSHPRETQYF. CDR3 in DNA: TGTGCCAGCAGCCACCCGAGGGAGACCCAGTACTTC.

The chain links TRBV6-5 to TRBJ2-7; the D gene is possibly TRBD2 (5 bases). The CDR3 extends over 14 amino acids. Germline CDR1 reads MNHEY; CDR2 reads SVGAGI. V was cut by 5 bases and J by 2 bases, with 13 bases left in between. CDR3 loop: CASSPPGYPYEQYF. CDR3 coding DNA: TGTGCCAGCAGTCCCCCGGGGTACCCCTACGAGCAGTACTTC.

This rearrangement joins TRBV11-2 to TRBJ2-7, with D possibly being TRBD1 (6 bases). Trimming stripped 8 bases from V and 9 bases from J, with 20 bases between. CDR3 length: 13 amino acids. Germline loops: CDR1 SGHAT, CDR2 FQNNGV. The CDR3 nucleotides are TGTGCCAGCGGCAGTAATTTGGGGGCGTGGCAGTACTTC. This gives the protein CASGSNLGAWQYF.

The chain combines TRBV29-1 with TRBJ2-2; TRBD2 matches 8 bases. The germline gives CDR1 SQVTM, CDR2 ANQGSEA. The CDR3 runs to 14 residues. V lost 6 bases, J lost 5 bases, and 8 bases stayed unmatched. CDR3 loop: CSVGGGGRTGELFF. As DNA, the CDR3 is TGCAGCGTGGGGGGCGGGGGGCGTACCGGGGAGCTGTTTTTT.

The chain is built from TRBV15 and TRBJ2-1; 7 bases align to TRBD1. Per germline, CDR1 LNHNV and CDR2 YYDKDF (reference sequence). V lost 0 bases and J lost 7; bases outside the gene matches: 6. CDR3 length: 15 amino acids. The CDR3 nucleotides read TGTGCCACCAGCAGAGAGGCAGGGGGTTTGAATGAGCAGTTCTTC. This encodes CATSREAGGLNEQFF. Full variable domain (outside the CDR3, taken from reference TRBV15 and TRBJ2-1): DAMVIQNPRYQVTQFGKPVTLSCSQTLNHNVMYWYQQKSSQAPKLLFHYYDKDFNNEADTPDNFQSRRPNTSFCFLDIRSPGLGDTAMYLCATSREAGGLNEQFFGPGTRLTVL.

The chain uses TRBV7-2 and TRBJ1-1, with TRBD1 matching over 10 bases. The CDR3 consists of 13 residues. J gave up 10 bases and V 3 bases, and 5 bases lay outside the gene matches. Germline assignment: CDR1 SGHTA and CDR2 FQGNSA. CDR3 in amino acids: CASSFDRGRVAFF. CDR3 bases: TGTGCCAGCAGCTTCGACAGGGGGCGCGTAGCTTTCTTT.

This chain connects TRBV7-8 to TRBJ2-7; 7 nucleotides align to TRBD1. Germline V CDR1 and CDR2: SGHVS, FQNEAQ. Losses at the gene ends were 10 bases for V and 0 bases for J; bases not matched to a gene: 6. The CDR3 covers 13 residues. The CDR3 DNA sequence: TGTGCCACCAGGGACAGTAACTCCTACGAGCAGTACTTC. Its protein product is CATRDSNSYEQYF.

CDR3 sequence (DNA): TGTGCCAGCAGCTTAGCGGGCAGCTCTGGAAACACCATATATTTT. This translates into CASSLAGSSGNTIYF. The chain employs TRBV7-8 and TRBJ1-3; D unclear. The germline V gene has CDR1 SGHVS and CDR2 FQNEAQ. This CDR3 is built from 15 residues. Trimming cost V 0 bases and J 0 bases, with 6 bases left between them.

The chain employs TRBV29-1 and TRBJ2-7; the D gene is possibly TRBD2 (5 bases). Germline loops: CDR1 SQVTM, CDR2 ANQGSEA. CDR3 length equals 16 residues. Between the trimmed V and J ends, which lost 4 bases and 2 bases, there was a span of 21 bases. This CDR3 reads CSVVGGVGSAPYEQYF. CDR3 DNA sequence: TGCAGCGTTGTAGGTGGGGTAGGGAGCGCTCCCTACGAGCAGTACTTC.

CDR3 in amino acids: CASSQRQGATNEKLFF. The CDR3, as DNA: TGTGCCAGCAGCCAAAGGCAGGGGGCGACTAATGAAAAACTGTTTTTT. The chain carries TRBV14 and TRBJ1-4; 8 positions match TRBD1. Germline CDR1 and CDR2: SGHDN and FVKESK. V lost 2 bases, J lost 2 bases, and 4 bases stayed unmatched. There are 16 residues in the CDR3. The full variable domain, in which reference TRBV14 and TRBJ1-4 provide the parts outside the CDR3, is EAGVTQFPSHSVIEKGQTVTLRCDPISGHDNLYWYRRVMGKEIKFLLHFVKESKQDESGMPNNRFLAERTGGTYSTLKVQPAELEDSGVYFCASSQRQGATNEKLFFGSGTQLSVL.

V and J are TRBV18 and TRBJ2-3; D not certain. CDR1 is KGHSH and CDR2 is LQKENI in the germline V gene. This CDR3 spans 16 amino acids. V was trimmed by 3 bases and J by 4 bases, leaving 17 bases between them. The CDR3 is CASSPFGGRISDTQYF. The CDR3 DNA reads TGTGCCAGCTCACCGTTCGGTGGCAGGATATCAGATACGCAGTATTTT. Supplemented by reference TRBV18 and TRBJ2-3, the full variable domain reads NAGVMQNPRHLVRRRGQEARLRCSPMKGHSHVYWYRQLPEEGLKFMVYLQKENIIDESGMPKERFSAEFPKEGPSILRIQQVVRGDSAAYFCASSPFGGRISDTQYFGPGTRLTVL.

This clone was counted between two and nine times. This chain links TRBV4-2 with TRBJ2-3, with 7 nucleotides matching TRBD2. This CDR3 is built from 17 residues. After removal of 0 bases from V and 10 bases from J, the junction contained 16 bases not matched to a gene. CDR1 LGHNA and CDR2 YNFKEQ come from the germline V gene. For the CDR3, the DNA is TGTGCCAGCAGCCAAGAAGTCGGCGGGGGACTTTACGAACCGCAGTATTTT. This gives the protein CASSQEVGGGLYEPQYF.

This chain links TRBV18 with TRBJ1-5; D is uncertain. CDR1 is KGHSH and CDR2 is LQKENI in the germline V gene. There are 18 residues in the CDR3. The V end was cut by 6 bases, the J end by 0 bases, with 21 bases between. CDR3 protein: CASSPESLSTYSNQPQHF. CDR3 in DNA: TGTGCCAGCTCCCCGGAGTCACTCTCAACGTATAGCAATCAGCCCCAGCATTTT.

This clone was counted a few times. Other nucleotide sequences from this sample produce the same CDR3. The chain uses TRBV6-4 and TRBJ2-3, with a possible D match to TRBD1 (5 bases). The length of the CDR3 is 13 residues. Trimming stripped 4 bases from V and 2 bases from J, with 7 bases between. Germline V gives CDR1 MRHNA, CDR2 SNTAGT. The CDR3 reads CASSGGATDTQYF. CDR3 DNA: TGTGCCAGCAGTGGTGGGGCCACAGATACGCAGTATTTT.

This chain links TRBV5-8 with TRBJ1-1; D gene ambiguous. CDR1 is SGHTS and CDR2 is YDEGEE in the germline V gene. The germline V and J ends were trimmed by 0 bases and 1 base, with 10 bases remaining between them. CDR3 size: 15 residues. The CDR3 DNA reads TGTGCCAGCAGCTTGGTTGCTAGAGGGAACACTGAAGCTTTCTTT. It specifies CASSLVARGNTEAFF.